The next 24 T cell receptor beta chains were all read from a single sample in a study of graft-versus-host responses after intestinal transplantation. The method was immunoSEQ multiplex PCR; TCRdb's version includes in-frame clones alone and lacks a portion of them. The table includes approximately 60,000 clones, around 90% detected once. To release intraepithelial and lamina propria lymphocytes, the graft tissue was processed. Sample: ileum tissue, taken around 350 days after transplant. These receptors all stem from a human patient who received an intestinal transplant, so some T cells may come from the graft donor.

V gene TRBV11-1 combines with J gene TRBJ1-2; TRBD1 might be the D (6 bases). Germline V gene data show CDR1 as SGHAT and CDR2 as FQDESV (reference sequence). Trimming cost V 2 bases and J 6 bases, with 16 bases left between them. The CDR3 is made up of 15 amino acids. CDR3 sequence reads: CASSLSPGAEDGYTF. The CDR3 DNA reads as TGTGCCAGCAGCTTAAGTCCAGGGGCGGAGGATGGCTACACCTTC.

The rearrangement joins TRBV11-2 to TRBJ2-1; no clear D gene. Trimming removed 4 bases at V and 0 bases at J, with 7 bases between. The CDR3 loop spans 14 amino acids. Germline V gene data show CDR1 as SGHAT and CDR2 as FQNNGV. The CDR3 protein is CASSSDNSYNEQFF. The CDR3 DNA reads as TGTGCCAGCAGCTCCGACAACTCCTACAATGAGCAGTTCTTC. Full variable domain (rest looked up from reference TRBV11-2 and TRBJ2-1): EAGVAQSPRYKIIEKRQSVAFWCNPISGHATLYWYQQILGQGPKLLIQFQNNGVVDDSQLPKDRFSAERLKGVDSTLKIQPAKLEDSAVYLCASSSDNSYNEQFFGPGTRLTVL.

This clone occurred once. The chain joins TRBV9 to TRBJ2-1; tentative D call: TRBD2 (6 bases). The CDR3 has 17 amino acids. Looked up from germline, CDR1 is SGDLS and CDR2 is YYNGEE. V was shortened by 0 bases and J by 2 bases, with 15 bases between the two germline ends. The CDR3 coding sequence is TGTGCCAGCAGCGTAGTGCTACCGGGACTTCCCTACAATGAGCAGTTCTTC. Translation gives CASSVVLPGLPYNEQFF.

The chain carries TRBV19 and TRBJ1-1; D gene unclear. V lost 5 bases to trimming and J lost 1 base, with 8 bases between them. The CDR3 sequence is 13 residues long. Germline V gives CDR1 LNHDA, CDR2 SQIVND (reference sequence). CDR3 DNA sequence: TGTGCCAGTAGTGTAACAGAGAACACTGAAGCTTTCTTT. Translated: CASSVTENTEAFF.

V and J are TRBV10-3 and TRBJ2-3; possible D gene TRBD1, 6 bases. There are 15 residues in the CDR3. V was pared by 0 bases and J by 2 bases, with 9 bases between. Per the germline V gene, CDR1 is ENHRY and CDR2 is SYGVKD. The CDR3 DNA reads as TGTGCCATCAGTGAGTCGGGGGCCCACACAGATACGCAGTATTTT. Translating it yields CAISESGAHTDTQYF.

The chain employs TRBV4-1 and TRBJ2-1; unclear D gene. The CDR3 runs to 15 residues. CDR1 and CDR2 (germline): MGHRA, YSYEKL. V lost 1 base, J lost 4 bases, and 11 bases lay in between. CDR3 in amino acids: CASSQALGGYNEQFF. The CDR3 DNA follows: TGCGCCAGCAGCCAAGCCTTGGGTGGATACAATGAGCAGTTCTTC.

The DNA for the CDR3 is TGCGCCAGCAGCTTCAACAGGGGGAACACTGAAGCTTTCTTT. Translated, it gives CASSFNRGNTEAFF. V is TRBV5-1 and J is TRBJ1-1, with 7 bases fitting TRBD1. This CDR3 is built from 14 residues. Losses at the gene ends were 2 bases for V and 1 base for J; bases not matched to a gene: 2. Germline V CDR1 and CDR2: SGHRS, YFSETQ.

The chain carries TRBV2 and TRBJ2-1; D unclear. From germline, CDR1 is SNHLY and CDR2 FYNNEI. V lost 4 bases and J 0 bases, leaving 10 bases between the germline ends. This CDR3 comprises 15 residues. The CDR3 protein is CASSADSPSYNEQFF. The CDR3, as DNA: TGTGCCAGCAGTGCTGACTCCCCCTCCTACAATGAGCAGTTCTTC. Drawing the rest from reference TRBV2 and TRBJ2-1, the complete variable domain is EPEVTQTPSHQVTQMGQEVILRCVPISNHLYFYWYRQILGQKVEFLVSFYNNEISEKSEIFDDQFSVERPDGSNFTLKIRSTKLEDSAMYFCASSADSPSYNEQFFGPGTRLTVL.

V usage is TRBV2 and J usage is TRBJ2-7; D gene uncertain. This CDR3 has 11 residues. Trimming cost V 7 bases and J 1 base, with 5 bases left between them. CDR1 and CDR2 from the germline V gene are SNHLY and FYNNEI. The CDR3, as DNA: TGTGCCAGCATGAGGTCCTACGAGCAGTACTTC. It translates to CASMRSYEQYF.

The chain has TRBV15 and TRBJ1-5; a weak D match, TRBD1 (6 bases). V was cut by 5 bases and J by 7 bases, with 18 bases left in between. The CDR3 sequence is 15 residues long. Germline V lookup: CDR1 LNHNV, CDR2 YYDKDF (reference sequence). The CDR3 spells CATSSPDSSGQPQHF. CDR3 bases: TGTGCCACCAGCTCCCCGGACAGCTCAGGGCAGCCCCAGCATTTT.

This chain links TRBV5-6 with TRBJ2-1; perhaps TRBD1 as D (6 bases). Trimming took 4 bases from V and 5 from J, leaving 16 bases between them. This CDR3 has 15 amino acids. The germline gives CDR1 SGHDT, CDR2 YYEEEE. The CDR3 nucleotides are TGTGCCAGCAGCGTTCAGGGGTTCCCAGACAATGAGCAGTTCTTC. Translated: CASSVQGFPDNEQFF.

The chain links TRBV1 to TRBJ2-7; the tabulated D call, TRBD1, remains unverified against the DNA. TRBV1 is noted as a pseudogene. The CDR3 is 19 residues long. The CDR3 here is CTSSQDRGQPSGGTYEQYF. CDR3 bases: TGCACCAGCAGCCAAGACAGGGGGCAGCCCTCCGGGGGAACCTACGAGCAGTACTTC.

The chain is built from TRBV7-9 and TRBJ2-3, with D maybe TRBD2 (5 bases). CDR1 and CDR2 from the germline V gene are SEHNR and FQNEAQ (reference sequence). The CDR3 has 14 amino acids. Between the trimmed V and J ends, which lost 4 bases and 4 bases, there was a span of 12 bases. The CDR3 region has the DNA TGTGCCAGCAGCTCTTATTTCGGGGCAGATACGCAGTATTTT. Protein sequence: CASSSYFGADTQYF.

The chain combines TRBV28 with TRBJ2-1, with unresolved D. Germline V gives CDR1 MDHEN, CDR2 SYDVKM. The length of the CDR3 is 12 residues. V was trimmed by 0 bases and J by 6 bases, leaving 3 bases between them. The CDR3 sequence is CASSLWGNEQFF. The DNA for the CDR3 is TGTGCCAGCAGTTTATGGGGCAATGAGCAGTTCTTC.

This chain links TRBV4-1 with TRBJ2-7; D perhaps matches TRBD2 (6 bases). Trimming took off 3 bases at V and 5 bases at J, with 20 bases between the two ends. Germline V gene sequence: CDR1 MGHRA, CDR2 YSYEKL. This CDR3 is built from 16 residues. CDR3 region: CASSQDSSGTYNEQYF. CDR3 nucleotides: TGCGCCAGCAGCCAGGACTCGAGTGGGACTTATAACGAGCAGTACTTC.

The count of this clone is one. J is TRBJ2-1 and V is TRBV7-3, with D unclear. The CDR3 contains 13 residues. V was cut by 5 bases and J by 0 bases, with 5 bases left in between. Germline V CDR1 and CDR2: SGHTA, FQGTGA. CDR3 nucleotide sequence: TGTGCCAGCAGCAGGGACTCCTACAATGAGCAGTTCTTC. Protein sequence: CASSRDSYNEQFF.

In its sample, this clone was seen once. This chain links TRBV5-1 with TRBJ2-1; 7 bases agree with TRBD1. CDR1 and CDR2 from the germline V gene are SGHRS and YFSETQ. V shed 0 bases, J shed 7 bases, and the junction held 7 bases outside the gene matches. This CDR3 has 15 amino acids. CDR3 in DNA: TGCGCCAGCAGCTTGGGAGGGGGCGCAGGGAATGAGCAGTTCTTC. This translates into CASSLGGGAGNEQFF.

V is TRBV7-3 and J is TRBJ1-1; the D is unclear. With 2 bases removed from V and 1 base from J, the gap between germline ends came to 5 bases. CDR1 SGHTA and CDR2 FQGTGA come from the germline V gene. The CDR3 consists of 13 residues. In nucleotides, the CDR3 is TGTGCCAGCAGCTTAGAAAAGAACACTGAAGCTTTCTTT. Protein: CASSLEKNTEAFF. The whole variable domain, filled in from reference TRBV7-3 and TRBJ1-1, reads GAGVSQTPSNKVTEKGKYVELRCDPISGHTALYWYRQSLGQGPEFLIYFQGTGAADDSGLPNDRFFAVRPEGSVSTLKIQRTERGDSAVYLCASSLEKNTEAFFGQGTRLTVV.

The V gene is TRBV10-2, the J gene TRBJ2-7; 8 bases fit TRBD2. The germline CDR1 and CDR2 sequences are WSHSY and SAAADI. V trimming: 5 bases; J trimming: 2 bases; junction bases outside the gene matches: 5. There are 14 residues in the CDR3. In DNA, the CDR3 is TGCGCCAGCAGTAACCCGGGACTAGCCTACGAGCAGTACTTC. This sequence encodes CASSNPGLAYEQYF.

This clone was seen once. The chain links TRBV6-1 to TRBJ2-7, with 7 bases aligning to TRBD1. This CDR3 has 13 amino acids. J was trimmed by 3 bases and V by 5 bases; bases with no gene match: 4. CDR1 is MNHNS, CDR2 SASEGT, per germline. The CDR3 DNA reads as TGTGCCAGCAGTCGAGACAGGGTCTACGAGCAGTACTTC. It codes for CASSRDRVYEQYF.

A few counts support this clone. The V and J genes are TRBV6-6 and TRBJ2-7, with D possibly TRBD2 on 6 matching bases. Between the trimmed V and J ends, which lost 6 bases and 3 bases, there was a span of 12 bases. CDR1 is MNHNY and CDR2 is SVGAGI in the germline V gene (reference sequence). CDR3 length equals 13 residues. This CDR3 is CASSLLGGYEQYF. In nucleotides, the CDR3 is TGTGCCAGCAGCTTATTGGGGGGCTACGAGCAGTACTTC.

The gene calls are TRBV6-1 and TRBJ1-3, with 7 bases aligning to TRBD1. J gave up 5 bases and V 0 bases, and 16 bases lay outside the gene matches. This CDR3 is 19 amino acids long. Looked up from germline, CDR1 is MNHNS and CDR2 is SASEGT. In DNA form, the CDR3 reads TGTGCCAGCAGTGAAGCGCTTCGGTTAATCGGACAGGAAAGAAACACCATATATTTT. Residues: CASSEALRLIGQERNTIYF.

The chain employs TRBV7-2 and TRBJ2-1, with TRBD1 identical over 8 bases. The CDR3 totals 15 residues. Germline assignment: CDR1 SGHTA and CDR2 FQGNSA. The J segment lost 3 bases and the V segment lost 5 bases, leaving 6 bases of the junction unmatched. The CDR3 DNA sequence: TGTGCCAGCAGCCCTCGACAGGGGATCTACAATGAGCAGTTCTTC. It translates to CASSPRQGIYNEQFF.

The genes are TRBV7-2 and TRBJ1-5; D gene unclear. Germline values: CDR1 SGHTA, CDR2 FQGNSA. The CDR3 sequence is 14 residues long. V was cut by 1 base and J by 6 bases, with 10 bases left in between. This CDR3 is CASSLEELGQPQHF. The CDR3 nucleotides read TGTGCCAGCAGCTTAGAAGAGTTGGGTCAGCCCCAGCATTTT.